Presented here are 14 T cell receptor beta chains from one specimen sequenced in a study of regulatory T cells in long-lasting Graves disease. As for time point: newly diagnosed GD, antithyroid drugs for less than 3 months. PBMC RNA served as the TCR library source. Investigators prepared the TCR beta libraries by applying iRepertoire HTBI primers and Arm-PCR of CDR3 regions. Using its own MiXCR run on the multiplex PCR reads, TCRdb lists one record per CDR3 protein. This table has a few hundred thousand distinct CDR3 sequences, roughly 12% appearing once. Separately, the same data were catalogued under a study of T cells in Graves' hyperthyroidism and ophthalmopathy.

The starting material was peripheral blood mononuclear cells (PBMCs), obtained at new diagnosis, from a patient treated with antithyroid drugs. These receptors all stem from a man under 40 with Graves disease.

The gene calls are TRBV30 and TRBJ1-6, with no clear D. Between the trimmed V and J ends, which lost 8 bases and 10 bases, there was a span of 21 bases. Germline V gives CDR1 GTSNPN, CDR2 SVGIG (reference sequence). The CDR3 totals 14 residues. This CDR3 reads CALGVNSLGSPLHF. In DNA, the CDR3 is TGTGCCCTTGGAGTGAACAGTCTCGGATCACCCCTCCACTTT.

This clonotype was observed a few times. The chain recombines TRBV5-1 with TRBJ1-3; no firm D call. CDR1 is SGHRS, CDR2 YFSETQ, per germline. V dropped 0 bases and J dropped 0 bases, with 10 bases sitting between them. CDR3 size: 16 residues. Written as DNA, the CDR3 is TGCGCCAGCAGCTTGGGGCCGGGGAGCTCTGGAAACACCATATATTTT. The encoded protein is CASSLGPGSSGNTIYF.

In this sample, this clonotype turned up a few times. This chain connects TRBV5-6 to TRBJ2-5, with TRBD2 identical over 15 bases. The CDR3 loop spans 19 amino acids. Germline V CDR1 and CDR2: SGHDT, YYEEEE. V lost 4 bases to trimming and J lost 5 bases; unmatched junction nucleotides: 15. CDR3 loop: CASSPPGLAGGGGWETQYF. DNA for the CDR3: TGTGCCAGCAGCCCCCCGGGACTAGCGGGAGGAGGCGGTTGGGAGACCCAGTACTTC.

The chain couples TRBV10-1 to TRBJ2-7; 14 nucleotides match TRBD2. Germline values: CDR1 WNHNN, CDR2 SYGVQD (reference sequence). V shed 3 bases, J shed 6 bases, and the junction held 13 bases outside the gene matches. This CDR3 comprises 18 residues. CDR3: CASSEKPRGLAGVVEQYF. In DNA form, the CDR3 reads TGCGCCAGCAGTGAAAAACCTCGGGGACTAGCGGGAGTTGTCGAGCAGTACTTC.

The genes are TRBV5-5 and TRBJ1-2; D not certain. The CDR3 is 14 residues long. Germline CDR1 and CDR2: SGHKS and YYEKEE (reference sequence). Trimming left V 2 bases short and J 3 bases short, with 11 bases between. The CDR3 loop reads CASSFVSAYYGYTF. The CDR3 DNA is TGTGCCAGCAGCTTCGTTAGCGCCTACTATGGCTACACCTTC.

A note on this clonotype: A read error may explain this, as a much larger clone is one base away. The gene calls are TRBV11-2 and TRBJ2-7; TRBD1 is a possible D gene (6 bases). The V end lost 5 bases, the J end lost 6 bases, and 11 bases lay between the germline ends. Germline loops: CDR1 SGHAT, CDR2 FQNNGV. The CDR3 consists of 12 residues. For the CDR3, the DNA is TGTGCCAGCAGCAATACAGGGTTCGAGCAGTACTTC. It codes for CASSNTGFEQYF.

The chain joins TRBV14 to TRBJ2-7; 10 bases agree with TRBD2. Per the germline V gene, CDR1 is SGHDN and CDR2 is FVKESK. The CDR3 extends over 15 amino acids. The V segment lost 1 base and the J segment 4 bases; nucleotides outside the gene matches: 4. CDR3 in amino acids: CASSQASGRGYEQYF. For the CDR3, the DNA is TGTGCCAGCAGCCAAGCCAGCGGGAGGGGGTACGAGCAGTACTTC.

Ten or more counts support this clonotype. The CDR3 nucleotides are TGTGCCAGCAGCGGTGGCCAGAAGGATTCACCCCTCCACTTT. Translated, it gives CASSGGQKDSPLHF. This rearrangement joins TRBV11-2 to TRBJ1-6; D is unresolved. V lost 5 bases, J lost 8 bases, and 13 bases lay in between. Germline assignment: CDR1 SGHAT and CDR2 FQNNGV. The CDR3 sequence is 14 residues long.

Ten or more counts support this clonotype. The chain uses TRBV27 and TRBJ2-3; 8 positions agree with TRBD2. CDR3 length: 16 residues. Germline loops: CDR1 MNHEY, CDR2 SMNVEV (reference sequence). V trimming: 5 bases; J trimming: 2 bases; junction bases outside the gene matches: 9. The DNA for the CDR3 is TGTGCCAGCAGTCCGACAGCGGGGGTAGCCACAGATACGCAGTATTTT. Protein product: CASSPTAGVATDTQYF.

This clonotype was detected ten times or more. The chain combines TRBV6-1 with TRBJ2-3; tentatively, D is TRBD1 or TRBD2 (6 bases each). The V gene's germline CDR1 is MNHNS and CDR2 SASEGT. The CDR3 consists of 15 residues. The V and J ends lost 10 bases and 1 base respectively, with 18 bases between them. The CDR3 sequence is CATPIGGFGTDTQYF. CDR3 nucleotides: TGTGCCACTCCAATAGGGGGGTTCGGCACAGATACGCAGTATTTT.

This clonotype was observed a handful of times. This chain connects TRBV4-1 to TRBJ2-2, with D unresolved. V lost 3 bases, J lost 5 bases, and 10 bases lay in between. The CDR3 extends over 14 amino acids. The germline V gene encodes CDR1 MGHRA and CDR2 YSYEKL. CDR3: CASSQRTATGELFF. Written as DNA, the CDR3 is TGCGCCAGCAGCCAGAGGACGGCGACCGGGGAGCTGTTTTTT.

This clonotype was picked up many times. Sequence at one end of the junction differs from germline and may be a read error. This chain connects TRBV27 to TRBJ2-1; 14 bases fit TRBD2. Germline CDR1 MNHEY, CDR2 SMNVEV (reference sequence). The CDR3 is made up of 13 amino acids. The CDR3 reads CASSLAGTSGRVF. DNA for the CDR3: TGTGCCAGCAGTTTAGCCGGGACTAGCGGGAGAGTCTTC.

This chain joins TRBV20-1 and TRBJ2-7; 8 nucleotides align to TRBD2. This CDR3 is built from 12 residues. Germline lookup yields CDR1 DFQATT and CDR2 SNEGSKA (reference sequence). The V segment lost 4 bases and the J segment 6 bases; nucleotides outside the gene matches: 5. CDR3 DNA: TGCAGTGCTAAGCGGACTAGCCTCGAGCAGTACTTC. Encoded protein: CSAKRTSLEQYF.

This clonotype was seen at least ten times. The chain is built from TRBV12-3 or TRBV12-4 and TRBJ2-1; tentative D call: TRBD2 (5 bases). Trimming pared 3 bases from V and 5 bases from J, leaving 11 bases between. The CDR3 contains 14 residues. The CDR3 DNA reads TGTGCCAGCAGTTTTTGGCGGGCTGACAATGAGCAGTTCTTC. Protein product: CASSFWRADNEQFF.